This passage covers 21 T cell receptor beta chains from one sample sequenced in a study of T cell responses to AZD1222 COVID-19 vaccine (dated by TCRdb to the early 2020s). Library generation was performed with the immunoSEQ multiplex PCR assay. TCRdb provides this immuneACCESS table in a form limited to in-frame rearrangements. Some clones are lacking; in checked studies, under half of them reflect an unresolved V gene, and why the rest are absent is not known. The sample table holds approximately 150,000 clones, of which approximately 85% were seen once. The top ten clonotypes cover about 5% of the sample. This sample's time point label indicates: about 28 days (+/-7) after the second vaccine dose. The intended sense of this specimen's treatment or condition label: meningococcal conjugate vaccine given as trial control. This specimen consisted of peripheral blood, obtained 28 days after the second dose of the MenACWY control vaccine. Every receptor here comes from an adult who received the MenACWY meningococcal vaccine as a control.

This clone was counted a few times. The chain employs TRBV9 and TRBJ1-3; D gene unclear. Germline lookup yields CDR1 SGDLS and CDR2 YYNGEE. V was pared by 0 bases and J by 4 bases, with 8 bases between. The CDR3 length is 14 residues. CDR3 sequence reads: CASSVDSGGNTIYF. In nucleotides, the CDR3 is TGTGCCAGCAGCGTAGACAGCGGGGGAAACACCATATATTTT.

The chain carries TRBV28 and TRBJ2-4; 8 positions agree with TRBD2. The CDR3 covers 16 residues. The germline V gene encodes CDR1 MDHEN and CDR2 SYDVKM. J gave up 4 bases and V 2 bases, and 7 bases lay outside the gene matches. CDR3 protein: CASSLPRGGRKNIQYF. CDR3 sequence (DNA): TGTGCCAGCAGTTTACCCCGGGGGGGTAGGAAAAACATTCAGTACTTC.

The genes are TRBV7-2 and TRBJ1-6; maybe TRBD1 (6 bases). Trimming left V 8 bases short and J 12 bases short, with 17 bases between. The CDR3 length is 13 residues. The V gene's germline CDR1 is SGHTA and CDR2 FQGNSA. The CDR3 DNA reads as TGTGCCAGCGGTCCGGGACAAGACCTACCCCTCCACTTT. Translation gives CASGPGQDLPLHF.

The rearrangement joins TRBV28 to TRBJ1-1, with no clear D. CDR1 and CDR2 (germline): MDHEN, SYDVKM. This CDR3 has 15 amino acids. Trimming cost V 4 bases and J 0 bases, with 12 bases left between them. In nucleotides, the CDR3 is TGTGCCAGCAGTTCCGACGGAGGAATGAACACTGAAGCTTTCTTT. It encodes CASSSDGGMNTEAFF.

A note on this clone: Other nucleotide sequences from this sample produce the same CDR3. The rearrangement links TRBV6-5 to TRBJ1-1; perhaps TRBD1 as D (5 bases). The CDR3 covers 14 residues. Germline V gene data show CDR1 as MNHEY and CDR2 as SVGAGI. V lost 0 bases, J lost 3 bases, and 8 bases lay in between. CDR3 sequence (DNA): TGTGCCAGCAGTTACTCGCGGGGCGACACTGAAGCTTTCTTT. Protein sequence: CASSYSRGDTEAFF.

This sequence joins TRBV6-5 and TRBJ2-7; TRBD2 matches 11 bases. This CDR3 region has 13 residues. The germline V gene has CDR1 MNHEY and CDR2 SVGAGI. V shed 6 bases, J shed 6 bases, and the junction held 4 bases outside the gene matches. The chain's CDR3 is CASRDLAGGEQYF. CDR3 in DNA: TGTGCCAGCAGGGACCTAGCGGGGGGCGAGCAGTACTTC.

The CDR3 bases are TGTGCCAGCAGCTTACCCCGGGGAGTTCTAGCCAATGAGCAGTTCTTC. This encodes CASSLPRGVLANEQFF. This rearrangement joins TRBV7-9 to TRBJ2-1, with D possibly being TRBD2 (5 bases). Between the trimmed V and J ends, which lost 2 bases and 6 bases, there was a span of 17 bases. CDR1 SEHNR and CDR2 FQNEAQ come from the germline V gene (reference sequence). The CDR3 loop spans 16 amino acids.

Only a few counts were recorded for this clone. The J gene is TRBJ2-7, the V gene TRBV6-2 or TRBV6-3; 12 bases align to TRBD2. CDR1 MNHEY and CDR2 SVGEGT come from the germline V gene. CDR3 length equals 16 residues. V lost 1 base, J lost 4 bases, and 5 bases stayed unmatched. The chain's CDR3 is CASSYFGTSGFYEQYF. The DNA of the CDR3 is TGTGCCAGCAGTTACTTCGGGACTAGCGGGTTTTACGAGCAGTACTTC.

The chain recombines TRBV6-2 or TRBV6-3 with TRBJ2-2; 7 nucleotides match TRBD1. The V segment lost 7 bases and the J segment 5 bases; nucleotides outside the gene matches: 7. The CDR3 length is 14 residues. From germline, CDR1 is MNHEY and CDR2 SVGEGT. The CDR3 region is CASIPGQWTGELFF. CDR3 in DNA: TGTGCCAGCATCCCGGGACAGTGGACCGGGGAGCTGTTTTTT.

The rearrangement joins TRBV27 to TRBJ2-1; 10 bases fit TRBD2. The CDR3 consists of 16 residues. J was trimmed by 6 bases and V by 5 bases; bases with no gene match: 10. CDR1 MNHEY and CDR2 SMNVEV come from the germline V gene (reference sequence). CDR3 in DNA: TGTGCCAGCAGTCCCTCCCCAGCGGGAGGGACCAATGAGCAGTTCTTC. It is translated as CASSPSPAGGTNEQFF.

The chain employs TRBV5-1 and TRBJ1-4; tentative D call: TRBD1 (5 bases). CDR1 and CDR2 from the germline V gene are SGHRS and YFSETQ. Between the trimmed V and J ends, which lost 7 bases and 7 bases, there was a span of 11 bases. This CDR3 contains 12 residues. In DNA, the CDR3 is TGCGCCAGCCGGGGGGGAGGTGAAAAACTGTTTTTT. It is translated as CASRGGGEKLFF.

The rearrangement links TRBV18 to TRBJ2-1, with 7 bases fitting TRBD1. Germline-derived CDR1 and CDR2 are KGHSH and LQKENI. The J segment lost 3 bases and the V segment lost 6 bases, leaving 8 bases of the junction unmatched. The CDR3 consists of 15 residues. CDR3 loop: CASSPDRVDYNEQFF. CDR3 bases: TGTGCCAGCTCCCCCGACAGGGTTGACTACAATGAGCAGTTCTTC.

This sequence joins TRBV29-1 and TRBJ1-1, with a tentative D call TRBD1 (6 bases). Trimming took 5 bases from V and 4 from J, leaving 14 bases between them. From germline, CDR1 is SQVTM and CDR2 ANQGSEA. CDR3 length: 13 amino acids. CDR3: CSVRGGGSTEAFF. The CDR3 DNA sequence: TGCAGCGTTAGAGGGGGAGGGAGCACTGAAGCTTTCTTT.

The chain employs TRBV7-2 and TRBJ1-1, with D perhaps matching TRBD1 (6 bases). Germline loops: CDR1 SGHTA, CDR2 FQGNSA. The CDR3 runs 14 residues. Trimming shortened V by 5 bases and J by 1 base, and 11 bases separated the two germline ends. CDR3 coding DNA: TGTGCCAGCAGCCCCTGGACAGCGAACACTGAAGCTTTCTTT. Its protein product is CASSPWTANTEAFF.

This clone was detected only once. This chain links TRBV7-9 with TRBJ2-4, with D perhaps assigned TRBD1 or TRBD2 (5 bases each). There are 15 residues in the CDR3. Trimming pared 1 base from V and 0 bases from J, leaving 7 bases between. Germline CDR1 and CDR2: SEHNR and FQNEAQ (reference sequence). For the CDR3, the DNA is TGTGCCAGCAGCTTAGATGGGACAGCCAAAAACATTCAGTACTTC. It is translated as CASSLDGTAKNIQYF.

This clone was counted once. This sample also contains other DNA sequences that code for the same CDR3. The chain's CDR3 is CASSLYPGNTEAFF. The DNA of the CDR3 is TGCGCCAGCAGCTTGTATCCTGGGAACACTGAAGCTTTCTTT. The V gene is TRBV5-1, the J gene TRBJ1-1; D is undetermined. The CDR3 length is 14 residues. Trimming stripped 1 base from V and 1 base from J, with 8 bases between. Germline V gives CDR1 SGHRS, CDR2 YFSETQ.

This clone was detected once. This sequence joins TRBV19 and TRBJ2-7; tentatively, D is TRBD1 (6 bases). The V end was cut by 6 bases, the J end by 4 bases, with 13 bases between. Looked up from germline, CDR1 is LNHDA and CDR2 is SQIVND (reference sequence). CDR3 length equals 13 residues. The CDR3 sequence: CASRTPDSYEQYF. The CDR3 DNA is TGTGCCAGTAGGACCCCGGACAGTTACGAGCAGTACTTC.

The chain couples TRBV6-2 or TRBV6-3 to TRBJ2-2; D not certain. The V and J ends lost 2 bases and 7 bases respectively, with 14 bases between them. Germline-derived CDR1 and CDR2 are MNHEY and SVGEGT. The CDR3 spans 15 residues. Written as DNA, the CDR3 is TGTGCCAGCAGTTACGTTCTAGATGGCGGCGGGGAGCTGTTTTTT. Translating it yields CASSYVLDGGGELFF.

The V and J genes are TRBV7-6 and TRBJ1-5; 8 bases map to TRBD1. The CDR3 spans 13 residues. V lost 8 bases to trimming and J lost 10 bases; unmatched junction nucleotides: 10. CDR1 and CDR2 from the germline V gene are SGHVS and FNYEAQ. The CDR3 loop reads CASRLQGGSPQHF. DNA of the CDR3: TGTGCCAGCCGATTACAGGGGGGGAGTCCCCAGCATTTT.

V usage is TRBV4-1 and J usage is TRBJ2-7; the D is unclear. This CDR3 has 13 amino acids. Germline V gene lookup returns CDR1 MGHRA and CDR2 YSYEKL. The germline V and J ends were trimmed by 0 bases and 7 bases, with 10 bases remaining between them. The CDR3 DNA follows: TGCGCCAGCAGCCAAGATAGTTACCGAGAGCAGTACTTC. Translation: CASSQDSYREQYF.

The genes are TRBV7-3 and TRBJ2-1; D possibly corresponds to TRBD1 (6 bases). Trimming removed 5 bases from V and 6 bases from J, with 17 bases in between. CDR1 is SGHTA and CDR2 is FQGTGA in the germline V gene. This CDR3 contains 15 residues. DNA of the CDR3: TGTGCCAGCAGCCTCCAGACAGGCCGGGGCAATGAGCAGTTCTTC. Translation gives CASSLQTGRGNEQFF.